The 23 T cell receptor beta chains presented below share a single source sample, sequenced in a study of cytomegalovirus exposure and HLA in healthy donors. The PCR had 60 Vbeta and 13 Jbeta primers. Sequenced by immunoSEQ multiplex PCR; TCRdb stores in-frame clones only, minus some. The sample contains 75,000 to 90,000 clones, around three fifths of which appear only once. Sequenced material: PBMCs. All receptors come from a woman aged 40 to 50 in good health and CMV-seropositive.

V gene TRBV29-1 combines with J gene TRBJ1-1, with 9 bases aligning to TRBD1. CDR3 length equals 16 residues. V trimming: 7 bases; J trimming: 1 base; junction bases outside the gene matches: 13. Germline assignment: CDR1 SQVTM and CDR2 ANQGSEA. Written as DNA, the CDR3 is TGCAGCGCCAGGGACGGGACAGGGTATAGGAACACTGAAGCTTTCTTT. The encoded protein is CSARDGTGYRNTEAFF.

The rearrangement uses TRBV5-5 and TRBJ1-5; D unclear. Germline loops: CDR1 SGHKS, CDR2 YYEKEE (reference sequence). The CDR3 consists of 14 residues. Trimming removed 5 bases from V and 1 base from J, with 10 bases in between. The chain's CDR3 is CASSPRESNQPQHF. The CDR3, as DNA: TGTGCCAGCAGTCCAAGGGAGAGCAATCAGCCCCAGCATTTT.

The chain carries TRBV5-1 and TRBJ1-4, with 11 bases matching TRBD1. The V gene's germline CDR1 is SGHRS and CDR2 YFSETQ. This CDR3 comprises 15 residues. J lost 8 bases, V lost 4 bases, and 7 bases had no gene match. CDR3 residues: CASSIGTGGNEKLFF. The CDR3 DNA reads as TGCGCCAGCAGCATAGGGACAGGGGGGAACGAAAAACTGTTTTTT.

The chain links TRBV11-2 to TRBJ2-7; weak D call: TRBD1 (6 bases). V lost 5 bases to trimming and J lost 6 bases, with 17 bases between them. Germline V CDR1 and CDR2: SGHAT, FQNNGV. The CDR3 is made up of 14 amino acids. The CDR3 region is CASSPLGGRGEQYF. Here the CDR3 DNA reads TGTGCCAGCAGCCCATTGGGCGGCAGGGGCGAGCAGTACTTC.

V and J are TRBV7-8 and TRBJ2-1; TRBD2 matches 12 bases. Germline loops: CDR1 SGHVS, CDR2 FQNEAQ. V lost 2 bases and J lost 4; bases outside the gene matches: 6. The CDR3 is 17 residues long. CDR3 DNA sequence: TGTGCCAGCAGCTTAAGGACTAGCGGGACGGGTTACAATGAGCAGTTCTTC. This encodes CASSLRTSGTGYNEQFF.

This clone is a singleton in its sample. The V call is TRBV6-5, the J call TRBJ1-6; TRBD1 is a possible D gene (6 bases). The CDR3 loop spans 14 amino acids. Per the germline V gene, CDR1 is MNHEY and CDR2 is SVGAGI. The V end was cut by 2 bases, the J end by 7 bases, with 9 bases between. This chain's CDR3 is CASSYRQGNSPLHF. The CDR3 DNA is TGTGCCAGCAGTTACAGGCAGGGGAATTCACCCCTCCACTTT.

The chain links TRBV28 to TRBJ1-4, with a possible D match to TRBD1 (6 bases). Per the germline V gene, CDR1 is MDHEN and CDR2 is SYDVKM. Trimming took 1 base from V and 8 from J, leaving 17 bases between them. The CDR3 contains 16 residues. The CDR3: CASSLSSPGASEKLFF. The CDR3 region has the DNA TGTGCCAGCAGTTTATCCTCCCCAGGGGCGTCAGAAAAACTGTTTTTT.

This chain connects TRBV19 to TRBJ2-1; D uncertain. The V gene lost 3 bases and the J gene lost 8 bases, with 8 bases spanning the gap. CDR3 length: 12 residues. Germline V CDR1 and CDR2: LNHDA, SQIVND (reference sequence). The CDR3 bases are TGTGCCAGTAGTATGGTGGGCTATGAGCAGTTCTTC. The encoded protein is CASSMVGYEQFF.

The rearrangement joins TRBV7-7 to TRBJ1-3, with D possibly being TRBD1 (6 bases). Trimming pared 5 bases from V and 3 bases from J, leaving 14 bases between. The CDR3 sequence is 15 residues long. Germline V gene sequence: CDR1 SSHAT, CDR2 FNYEAQ (reference sequence). CDR3 DNA sequence: TGTGCCAGCAGCCCCTCAACAGGGCATGGAAACACCATATATTTT. Amino acid sequence: CASSPSTGHGNTIYF.

The V call is TRBV5-1, the J call TRBJ2-7; tentatively, D is TRBD1 (5 bases). V was pared by 4 bases and J by 1 base, with 15 bases between. This CDR3 region has 15 residues. Germline CDR1 is SGHRS and CDR2 is YFSETQ. Written as DNA, the CDR3 is TGCGCCAGCAGCCCCGGACATACAGAATCCTACGAGCAGTACTTC. Translated, it gives CASSPGHTESYEQYF.

The gene calls are TRBV5-1 and TRBJ2-2, with a weak D call TRBD1 (6 bases). With 0 bases removed from V and 6 bases from J, the gap between germline ends came to 12 bases. The CDR3 extends over 15 amino acids. Germline CDR1 is SGHRS and CDR2 is YFSETQ. The CDR3 DNA reads TGCGCCAGCAGCTTGGGACAGGCAGTGGCCGGGGAGCTGTTTTTT. Translated, it gives CASSLGQAVAGELFF.

The CDR3 sequence is CASSLVSGEQYF. The CDR3 nucleotides are TGTGCCAGCAGTTTAGTCAGCGGCGAGCAGTACTTC. The J gene is TRBJ2-7, the V gene TRBV28, with TRBD2 as a possible D gene (5 bases). The V end lost 2 bases, the J end lost 6 bases, and 8 bases lay between the germline ends. The germline gives CDR1 MDHEN, CDR2 SYDVKM. The CDR3 is 12 amino acids.

The chain combines TRBV19 with TRBJ2-1; D is uncertain. The CDR3 has 15 amino acids. Trimming stripped 4 bases from V and 9 bases from J, with 19 bases between. Germline lookup yields CDR1 LNHDA and CDR2 SQIVND (reference sequence). The CDR3 here is CASSTPSLRVGEQFF. CDR3 bases: TGTGCCAGTAGTACCCCGTCTCTACGGGTCGGTGAGCAGTTCTTC.

The V gene is TRBV27, the J gene TRBJ2-4, with TRBD2 as a possible D gene (7 bases). The CDR3 is made up of 16 amino acids. V lost 6 bases and J 1 base, leaving 16 bases between the germline ends. From germline, CDR1 is MNHEY and CDR2 SMNVEV (reference sequence). CDR3 loop: CASRLGGDPAKNIQYF. The CDR3 DNA is TGTGCCAGCAGACTAGGGGGGGATCCGGCCAAAAACATTCAGTACTTC.

This clone came up a few times. The V gene is TRBV4-1, the J gene TRBJ1-2; 7 nucleotides agree with TRBD1. J gave up 4 bases and V 0 bases, and 5 bases lay outside the gene matches. Germline CDR1 MGHRA, CDR2 YSYEKL. The CDR3 extends over 15 amino acids. CDR3: CASSQEGQRVYGYTF. CDR3 sequence (DNA): TGCGCCAGCAGCCAAGAGGGACAGCGCGTCTATGGCTACACCTTC.

The table lists this clone with a few counts. The chain links TRBV5-5 to TRBJ1-5, with D perhaps matching TRBD1 (6 bases). The germline CDR1 and CDR2 sequences are SGHKS and YYEKEE (reference sequence). The CDR3 consists of 14 residues. V lost 1 base to trimming and J lost 5 bases, with 10 bases between them. CDR3 protein: CASSLTGFDQPQHF. Here the CDR3 DNA reads TGTGCCAGCAGCTTGACAGGGTTTGATCAGCCCCAGCATTTT.

This clone was counted between two and nine times. V and J are TRBV7-9 and TRBJ1-6; D is uncertain. This CDR3 is built from 14 residues. The V gene lost 1 base and the J gene lost 6 bases, with 7 bases spanning the gap. The V gene's germline CDR1 is SEHNR and CDR2 FQNEAQ (reference sequence). DNA for the CDR3: TGTGCCAGCAGCTTAGAACAGTTTAATTCACCCCTCCACTTT. It specifies CASSLEQFNSPLHF.

CDR3 sequence (DNA): TGTGCCAGTATGGTCCGGGGATTTTATACTGAAGCTTTCTTT. Translating gives CASMVRGFYTEAFF. The rearrangement joins TRBV19 to TRBJ1-1; D is ambiguous. CDR1 is LNHDA and CDR2 is SQIVND in the germline V gene (reference sequence). Deletions cut 7 bases from V and 5 bases from J, with 17 bases between. This CDR3 is 14 amino acids long.

V and J are TRBV4-3 and TRBJ1-5; D call uncertain. This CDR3 region has 13 residues. Germline CDR1 is LGHNA and CDR2 is YSLEER. The V end was cut by 0 bases, the J end by 5 bases, with 5 bases between. The CDR3 protein is CASSQETDQPQHF. The CDR3 DNA reads as TGCGCCAGCAGCCAAGAGACTGATCAGCCCCAGCATTTT.

The chain recombines TRBV5-6 with TRBJ1-2, with 9 bases lining up with TRBD1. This CDR3 region has 16 residues. V shed 0 bases, J shed 0 bases, and the junction held 3 bases outside the gene matches. CDR1 and CDR2 from the germline V gene are SGHDT and YYEEEE. As DNA, the CDR3 is TGTGCCAGCAGCTTGGTTGGGACAGGGTCTAACTATGGCTACACCTTC. It yields the protein CASSLVGTGSNYGYTF.

V usage is TRBV7-9 and J usage is TRBJ2-1; the match to TRBD2 covers 13 bases. V gave up 5 bases and J gave up 3 bases; unmatched junction bases: 7. The CDR3 has 17 amino acids. The germline V gene has CDR1 SEHNR and CDR2 FQNEAQ (reference sequence). CDR3 sequence reads: CASSPGLAGAGYNEQFF. DNA for the CDR3: TGTGCCAGCAGCCCAGGACTAGCGGGGGCGGGCTACAATGAGCAGTTCTTC.

CDR3 nucleotide sequence: TGTGCCAGCAGCCAGGGACTAGCGGTATTTGACACGCAGTATTTT. This encodes CASSQGLAVFDTQYF. The J gene is TRBJ2-3, the V gene TRBV7-2; 11 nucleotides agree with TRBD2. J gave up 9 bases and V 5 bases, and 10 bases lay outside the gene matches. CDR3 length: 15 amino acids. Per germline, CDR1 SGHTA and CDR2 FQGNSA.

The chain has TRBV7-2 and TRBJ2-2; 7 bases align to TRBD1. V was clipped by 4 bases and J by 1 base; unmatched bases: 6. CDR3 length: 16 amino acids. Germline V gene lookup returns CDR1 SGHTA and CDR2 FQGNSA. CDR3 in DNA: TGTGCCAGCAGCTCTTCCTGGACAGGGAACACCGGGGAGCTGTTTTTT. Translation: CASSSSWTGNTGELFF.